A selection of T cell receptor beta chains follows, all from one sample in a study of T cell repertoires in cytomegalovirus infection. TCRdb redid the calling of the reads with MiXCR, one entry per CDR3 protein. Among approximately 600,000 distinct CDR3 sequences listed, approximately 40% were seen once. Antigens of these TCRs are unknown. Here the sequenced sample was cultured PBMCs, taken from culture after CMV antigen stimulation. All receptors come from a human donor in good health (CMV status not recorded). Some clones in this sample may be carry-over from other donors' samples. CDR3s include the opening cysteine and the closing phenylalanine or tryptophan. Fields, in order: CDR3 DNA, CDR3 protein, V gene, J gene, D gene, clone size. A D gene is named only where the DNA matches it firmly. Size is omitted from some rows. Given values are once, few, many or a class for expanded clones.

DNA: TGTGCCAGCAGCTTAGATCGCAGGGTCGAGACCCAGTACTTC
CDR3: CASSLDRRVETQYF
V: TRBV11-2
J: TRBJ2-5
D: NA
size: few

DNA: TGTGCCAGCAGCCGCAGTACAGGGGCGAACACCGGGGAGCTGTTTTTT
CDR3: CASSRSTGANTGELFF
V: TRBV7-7
J: TRBJ2-2
D: TRBD1
size: NA

DNA: TGTGCCAGCCGCGCCCGGGACATCGCCCATTCACCCCTCCACTTT
CDR3: CASRARDIAHSPLHF
V: TRBV2
J: TRBJ1-6
D: NA
size: NA

DNA: TGTGCCAGCAGCCCCAATAGCGGGAGGGCCTACAATGAGCAGTTCTTC
CDR3: CASSPNSGRAYNEQFF
V: TRBV5-6
J: TRBJ2-1
D: TRBD2
size: NA

DNA: TGTGCCAGTACCCAGCAGGGGTTTGGTCAGCCCCAGCATTTT
CDR3: CASTQQGFGQPQHF
V: TRBV19
J: TRBJ1-5
D: NA
size: NA

DNA: TGCAGTGCGACTAGCGGCGACAATGAGCAGTTCTTC
CDR3: CSATSGDNEQFF
V: TRBV20-1
J: TRBJ2-1
D: TRBD2
size: NA

DNA: TGTGCCAGCAGAAGGACTAGCGGGAGTGCGGGTGATGAGCAGTTCTTC
CDR3: CASRRTSGSAGDEQFF
V: TRBV5-6
J: TRBJ2-1
D: TRBD2
size: NA

DNA: TGTGCCAGCAGCCCGCGCGCGCGCGCACAACGGCACACCTACACCGGGGAGCTGTTTTTT
CDR3: CASSPRARAQRHTYTGELFF
V: TRBV7-2
J: TRBJ2-2
D: NA
size: few

DNA: TGTGCCAGCAGTGAAGCGCTTCTGGCGGGAGCGGCAGATACGCAGTATTTT
CDR3: CASSEALLAGAADTQYF
V: TRBV2
J: TRBJ2-3
D: TRBD2
size: few

DNA: TGTGCCAGCAGGTTCTTAGGCTCCGGGGAGTCTGAAGCTTTCTTT
CDR3: CASRFLGSGESEAFF
V: TRBV12-3/TRBV12-4
J: TRBJ1-1
D: NA
size: NA

DNA: TGTGCCAGCAGGGACAACAGGGGGCCCCCGCTGGGGAATGAGCAGTTCTTC
CDR3: CASRDNRGPPLGNEQFF
V: TRBV2
J: TRBJ2-1
D: TRBD1
size: NA

DNA: TGTGCCAGCAGCTCACCCGCCCCGAATGGGACGGAGCAGTACTTC
CDR3: CASSSPAPNGTEQYF
V: TRBV7-7
J: TRBJ2-7
D: NA
size: NA

DNA: TGTGCCAGCAGCCCCCGGACCTGGAACAATGAGCAGTTCTTC
CDR3: CASSPRTWNNEQFF
V: TRBV9
J: TRBJ2-1
D: NA
size: NA

DNA: TGTGCCAGCAGGGTCCAAAGCAATCAGCCCCAGCATTTT
CDR3: CASRVQSNQPQHF
V: TRBV6-2/TRBV6-3
J: TRBJ1-5
D: NA
size: NA

DNA: TGCGCCAGCAGCCAAGATTGGGGGACCCGCGCTGAAGCTTTCTTT
CDR3: CASSQDWGTRAEAFF
V: TRBV4-3
J: TRBJ1-1
D: NA
size: NA

DNA: TGTGCCAGCAGCCACCGGCCAGTCTATGGCTACACCTTC
CDR3: CASSHRPVYGYTF
V: TRBV7-2
J: TRBJ1-2
D: NA
size: few

DNA: TGTGCCGGATTCCGGGACAGTAACACTGAAGCTTTCTTT
CDR3: CAGFRDSNTEAFF
V: TRBV2
J: TRBJ1-1
D: TRBD1
size: few

DNA: TGCGCCAGCAGCCAAGGGACAGTCTCTCATTCACCCCTCCACTTT
CDR3: CASSQGTVSHSPLHF
V: TRBV4-3
J: TRBJ1-6
D: NA
size: few

DNA: TGTGCCACCAGCTCAGGATCACCGACCGGGGAGCTGTTTTTT
CDR3: CATSSGSPTGELFF
V: TRBV15
J: TRBJ2-2
D: NA
size: NA

DNA: TGTGCCAGTCTAGGCGTTGGTGCAGATACGCAGTATTTT
CDR3: CASLGVGADTQYF
V: TRBV27
J: TRBJ2-3
D: NA
size: few

DNA: TGTGCCAGCAGTTTGCGCAGGGCCTACGAGCAGTACTTC
CDR3: CASSLRRAYEQYF
V: TRBV12-3/TRBV12-4
J: TRBJ2-7
D: NA
size: NA

DNA: TGTGCCATCAGTGAGCCGGGAACCCGCACAGATACGCAGTATTTT
CDR3: CAISEPGTRTDTQYF
V: TRBV10-3
J: TRBJ2-3
D: NA
size: NA

DNA: TGTGCCAGCAGTTTTGGACAGGGGGTGAGTGAAGCTTTCTTT
CDR3: CASSFGQGVSEAFF
V: TRBV28
J: TRBJ1-1
D: TRBD1
size: once

DNA: TGTGCCACCAGCAGAGATGGGAGGCTTAATGAAAAACTGTTTTTT
CDR3: CATSRDGRLNEKLFF
V: TRBV15
J: TRBJ1-4
D: NA
size: NA

DNA: TGTGCCAGCAGTTACCTAGCGGGGCATGAGCAGTTCTTC
CDR3: CASSYLAGHEQFF
V: TRBV6-2/TRBV6-3
J: TRBJ2-1
D: TRBD2
size: NA

DNA: TGTGCCAGCAGCCGTAGCGGGGGGCCGACAGATACGCAGTATTTT
CDR3: CASSRSGGPTDTQYF
V: TRBV6-1
J: TRBJ2-3
D: TRBD2
size: few

DNA: TGTGCCAGCGCGGGATCACCCTACCAAGAGACCCAGTACTTC
CDR3: CASAGSPYQETQYF
V: TRBV2
J: TRBJ2-5
D: NA
size: NA

DNA: TGTGCCAGCAGCTTAAGGGACAGCTTATACTCTGGAAACACCATATATTTT
CDR3: CASSLRDSLYSGNTIYF
V: TRBV7-8
J: TRBJ1-3
D: TRBD1
size: few

DNA: TGTGCCAGCAGCTTAACGGGAGGGCCGGCGCTCGAGCAGTACTTC
CDR3: CASSLTGGPALEQYF
V: TRBV7-6
J: TRBJ2-7
D: TRBD2
size: few